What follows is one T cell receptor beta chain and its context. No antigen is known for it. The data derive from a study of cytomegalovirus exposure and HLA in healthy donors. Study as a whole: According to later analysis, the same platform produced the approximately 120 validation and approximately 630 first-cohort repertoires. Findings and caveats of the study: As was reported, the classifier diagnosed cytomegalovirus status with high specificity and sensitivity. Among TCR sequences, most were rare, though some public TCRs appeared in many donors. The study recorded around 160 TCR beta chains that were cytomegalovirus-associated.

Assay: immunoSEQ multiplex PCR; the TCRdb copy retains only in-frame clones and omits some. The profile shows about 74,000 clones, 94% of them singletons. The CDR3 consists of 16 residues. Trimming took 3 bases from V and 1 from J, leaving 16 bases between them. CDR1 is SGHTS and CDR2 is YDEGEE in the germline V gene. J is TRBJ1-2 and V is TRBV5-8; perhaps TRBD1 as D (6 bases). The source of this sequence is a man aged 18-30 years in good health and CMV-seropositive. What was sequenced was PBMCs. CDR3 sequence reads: CASSSDLRDINYGYTF. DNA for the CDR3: TGTGCCAGCAGCTCTGACCTTCGGGACATTAACTATGGCTACACCTTC.